This TCR beta chain was captured by sequencing in a study of blood T cells in healthy people across ages. Germline V lookup: CDR1 MNHNS, CDR2 SASEGT. The CDR3 runs to 14 residues. V was clipped by 6 bases and J by 5 bases; unmatched bases: 5. For the second PCR, which ran for 7 to 11 cycles, a sample-barcoded 5' primer and a J-beta primer mix were used. Unique molecular identifiers of 12 random nucleotides labeled each cDNA. TCRdb re-called the 5' RACE reads through MiXCR, storing one row per CDR3 protein. The repertoire holds 1.5 million to 2 million distinct CDR3 sequences, with roughly 28% as singletons. Every donor provided 8.5 to 10 milliliters of peripheral blood. Study observations and caveats: Those diversity estimates obtained from one million T cells were thought to be underestimates. A greater number of naive CD4+ cells and higher diversity distinguished long-lived donors from aged donors.

This clonotype occurred a few times. What it recognizes is unknown. V and J are TRBV6-1 and TRBJ2-7; TRBD2 matches 12 bases. The receptor comes from a woman aged 30 to 39 in good health. Sequencing input: blood. The CDR3 coding sequence is TGTGCCAGCAGGACGGGACTAGCGGGTAACGAGCAGTACTTC. This translates into CASRTGLAGNEQYF.